These T cell receptor beta chains were read from a single sample in a study of blood T cell repertoires in COVID-19. Sequenced by immunoSEQ multiplex PCR; TCRdb stores in-frame clones only, minus some. Altogether 380,000 or so clones are present, 87% being singletons, with the ten largest covering 1% to 1.5%. Specimen: PBMCs or T cells enriched from blood (not recorded which). Receptors originate from a man aged 25 to 45 who had recovered from COVID-19. Each CDR3 is given with its conserved first and last residue. The D gene is left open where the match is weak. Only some rows state a clone size, as once, few, many or a class for expanded clones.

V,size,J,D,DNA,CDR3
TRBV10-3,-,TRBJ1-5,-,TGTGCCATCAGTGAGTCGGCCGTTAGCAATCAGCCCCAGCATTTT,CAISESAVSNQPQHF
TRBV7-3,-,TRBJ1-1,TRBD1,TGTGCCAGCAGCTCGGGGACAGGGGCCGGGTCTGGTTTCTTT,CASSSGTGAGSGFF
TRBV14,-,TRBJ2-4,-,TGTGCCAGCAGCCAAGTCATAAACATTCAGTACTTC,CASSQVINIQYF
TRBV27,-,TRBJ1-5,-,TGTGCCAGCAGTTTTTACAGGCCTAATAGCAATCAGCCCCAGCATTTT,CASSFYRPNSNQPQHF
TRBV6-2/TRBV6-3,-,TRBJ1-5,TRBD1,TGTGCCAGCAGTTATCGACAGGGGGCTCAGCCCCAGCATTTT,CASSYRQGAQPQHF
TRBV6-5,few,TRBJ1-1,-,TGTGCCAGCACCCGGGGCACTGAAGCTTTCTTT,CASTRGTEAFF
TRBV18,-,TRBJ1-5,TRBD1,TGTGCCAGCTCACCAATGCCGGGACAGGGGAATCAGCCCCAGCATTTT,CASSPMPGQGNQPQHF
TRBV10-3,-,TRBJ2-1,-,TGTGTCGGAAGGAGGTGGGATTCGTTCTTC,CVGRRWDSFF
TRBV10-3,-,TRBJ1-1,-,TGTGCCATCATTATAGGCAGGGAAGCTTTCTTT,CAIIIGREAFF
TRBV29-1,-,TRBJ1-2,-,TGCAGCGTCGCGGGGGATTCTAACTATGGCTACACCTTC,CSVAGDSNYGYTF
TRBV19,-,TRBJ1-2,TRBD1,TGTGCCAGTAGTTCCAGGGACAGGGACTATGGCTACACCTTC,CASSSRDRDYGYTF
TRBV2,-,TRBJ1-6,-,TGTGCCAGCAGTGTTAGCGGGTTTTCACCCCTCCACTTT,CASSVSGFSPLHF
TRBV2,-,TRBJ1-2,TRBD1,TGTGCCAGCAGTGAAGGACAGGGGAGCTACACCTTC,CASSEGQGSYTF
TRBV15,-,TRBJ2-1,-,TGTGCCACCAGCAGAGATTTCGGGGGAAACAATGAGCAGTTCTTC,CATSRDFGGNNEQFF
TRBV10-3,few,TRBJ1-1,TRBD1,TGTGCCATCAGTTTCGGGGGACAGGGCTCAGCCACTGAAGCTTTCTTT,CAISFGGQGSATEAFF
TRBV6-2/TRBV6-3,-,TRBJ2-5,TRBD2,TGTGCCAGCAGTTTTAGCGGGGGGGCCGGTGAGACCCAGTACTTC,CASSFSGGAGETQYF
TRBV3-1/TRBV3-2,-,TRBJ1-2,-,TGTGCCAGCAGCCTTGGGGAAGGGGCCCCTAACTATGGCTACACCTTC,CASSLGEGAPNYGYTF
TRBV30,once,TRBJ1-1,-,TGTGCCTGGACCTTGGATGGGCTCGGGAACACTGAAGCTTTCTTT,CAWTLDGLGNTEAFF
TRBV6-5,once,TRBJ2-7,-,TGTGCCAGCAGGGACAGTGGGGCCTACGAGCAGTACTTC,CASRDSGAYEQYF
TRBV18,once,TRBJ1-5,TRBD1,TGTGCCAGCTCACCAATTAGTAACAGGGGAGGCAATCAGCCCCAGCATTTT,CASSPISNRGGNQPQHF
TRBV25-1,-,TRBJ1-1,TRBD1,TGTGCCAGCAGTAGACACAGGGGGATGAACACTGAAGCTTTCTTT,CASSRHRGMNTEAFF
TRBV9,-,TRBJ1-5,-,TGTGCCAGCAGCGTAGGTTCCGGGGTCAAGGATCAGCCCCAGCATTTT,CASSVGSGVKDQPQHF
TRBV18,-,TRBJ1-3,TRBD1,TGTGCCAGCTCACCACTGAGAGCCAGGACAGGGGCTGGAAACACCATATATTTT,CASSPLRARTGAGNTIYF
TRBV30,-,TRBJ1-3,-,TGTGCCTGGAGTCAGGGAAACACCATATATTTT,CAWSQGNTIYF
TRBV15,-,TRBJ1-5,-,TGTGCCACCAGCATAGGGAGGGATAGCAATCAGCCCCAGCATTTT,CATSIGRDSNQPQHF
TRBV6-2/TRBV6-3,-,TRBJ2-2,TRBD1,TGTGCCAGCAGTTACCGGACAGGGGTCACCGGGGAGCTGTTTTTT,CASSYRTGVTGELFF
TRBV29-1,few,TRBJ1-1,-,TGCAGCGTTGAACCGGAAACAGTAGGAAGAACAGCTTTCTTT,CSVEPETVGRTAFF
TRBV12-5,few,TRBJ2-7,-,TGTGCTAGTGGTTTTGCAATGGGGGGTGTTGCCTACGAGCAGTACTTC,CASGFAMGGVAYEQYF
TRBV13,-,TRBJ1-1,TRBD1,TGTGCCAGCATCAACCCGCGCTGGGGACAGATGGACACTGAAGCTTTCTTT,CASINPRWGQMDTEAFF
TRBV10-3,-,TRBJ2-5,TRBD2,TGTGCCATCAGTGAGCCTACCCGGGGACTAGCGGGGGGGCAATCCCTAGAGACCCAGTACTTC,CAISEPTRGLAGGQSLETQYF
TRBV7-9,-,TRBJ2-7,TRBD1,TGTGCCAGCAGCTTCTTATACAGGGGAACCTACGAGCAGTACTTC,CASSFLYRGTYEQYF
TRBV6-5,-,TRBJ1-4,-,TGTGCCAGCAGACAGGGAGATGAAAAACTGTTTTTT,CASRQGDEKLFF
TRBV5-1,-,TRBJ2-1,-,TGCGCCAGCAGCTTGGCAGGGGGGATTAGCTACAATGAGCAGTTCTTC,CASSLAGGISYNEQFF
TRBV12-3/TRBV12-4,-,TRBJ1-2,-,TGTGCCAGCTCCCAAGGGGCCTGGGGCTACACCTTC,CASSQGAWGYTF
TRBV7-9,-,TRBJ1-1,-,TGTGCCAGCAGCTCCCCCCCGGTCGGGGACACTGAAGCTTTCTTT,CASSSPPVGDTEAFF
TRBV9,-,TRBJ2-7,-,TGTGCCAGCAGCGGAGGGAAACAGGGTGGCGAGCAGTACTTC,CASSGGKQGGEQYF
TRBV6-5,-,TRBJ2-5,TRBD2,TGTGCCAGCAGCTCCCTAGCGGGGGCGGGGGAGACCCAGTACTTC,CASSSLAGAGETQYF
TRBV1,-,TRBJ1-6,-,TGCACCAGCAGCCAAGTTGGCCCAGGGGACTATAATTCACCCCTCCACTTT,CTSSQVGPGDYNSPLHF
TRBV2,-,TRBJ2-7,TRBD2,TGTGCCAGCAGTGAAACCAGACTAGCGGGGGTGCTCTACGAGCAGTACTTC,CASSETRLAGVLYEQYF
TRBV7-9,-,TRBJ2-1,TRBD2,TGTGCCAGCAGCCTGGGGACTAGCGGCTACAATGAGCAGTTCTTC,CASSLGTSGYNEQFF
TRBV6-1,-,TRBJ2-3,-,TGTGCCAGCAGTGAAGATATTTATACGCAGTATTTT,CASSEDIYTQYF
TRBV7-9,-,TRBJ1-6,TRBD1,TGTGCCAGCAGCACCGAAGGGGGCGGTAATTCACCCCTCCACTTT,CASSTEGGGNSPLHF